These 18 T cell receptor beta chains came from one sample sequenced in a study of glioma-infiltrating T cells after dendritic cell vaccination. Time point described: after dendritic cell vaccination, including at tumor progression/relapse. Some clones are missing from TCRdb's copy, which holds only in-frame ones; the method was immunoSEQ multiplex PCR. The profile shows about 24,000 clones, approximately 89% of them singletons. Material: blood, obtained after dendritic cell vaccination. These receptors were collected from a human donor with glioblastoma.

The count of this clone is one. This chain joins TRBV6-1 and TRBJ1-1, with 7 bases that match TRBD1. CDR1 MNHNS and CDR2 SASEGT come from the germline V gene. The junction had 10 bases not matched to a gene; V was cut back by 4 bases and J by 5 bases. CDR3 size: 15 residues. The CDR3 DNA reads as TGTGCCAGCAGTGCCCGGGACAGTCGGGGGACTGAAGCTTTCTTT. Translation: CASSARDSRGTEAFF.

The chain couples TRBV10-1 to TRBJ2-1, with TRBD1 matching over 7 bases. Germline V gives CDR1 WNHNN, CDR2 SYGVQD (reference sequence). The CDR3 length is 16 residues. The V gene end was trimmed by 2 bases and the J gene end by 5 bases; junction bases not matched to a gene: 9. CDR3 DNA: TGCGCCAGCAGTGAGCTAACGGGACAGATCAACAATGAGCAGTTCTTC. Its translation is CASSELTGQINNEQFF.

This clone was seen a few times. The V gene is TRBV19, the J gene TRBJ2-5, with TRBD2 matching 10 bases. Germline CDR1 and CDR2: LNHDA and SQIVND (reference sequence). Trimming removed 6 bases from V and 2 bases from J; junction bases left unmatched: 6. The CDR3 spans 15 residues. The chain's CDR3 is CASSYGSGGQETQYF. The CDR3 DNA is TGTGCCAGTAGCTACGGTAGCGGGGGGCAAGAGACCCAGTACTTC.

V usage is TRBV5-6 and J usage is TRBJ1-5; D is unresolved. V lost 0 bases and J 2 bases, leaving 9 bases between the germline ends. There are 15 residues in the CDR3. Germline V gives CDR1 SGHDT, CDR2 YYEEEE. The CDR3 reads CASSLARRGNQPQHF. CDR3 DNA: TGTGCCAGCAGCTTGGCCAGGAGGGGCAATCAGCCCCAGCATTTT.

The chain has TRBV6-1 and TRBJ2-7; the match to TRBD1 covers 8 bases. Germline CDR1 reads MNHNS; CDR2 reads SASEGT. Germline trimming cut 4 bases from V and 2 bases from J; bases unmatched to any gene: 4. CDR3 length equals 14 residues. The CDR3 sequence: CASSVRTGTYEQYF. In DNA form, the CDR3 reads TGTGCCAGCAGTGTTAGGACAGGGACCTACGAGCAGTACTTC.

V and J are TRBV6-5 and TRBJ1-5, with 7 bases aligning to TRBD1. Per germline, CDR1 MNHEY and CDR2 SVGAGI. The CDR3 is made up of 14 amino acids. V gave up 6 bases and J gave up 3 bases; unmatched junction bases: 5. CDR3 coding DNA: TGTGCCAGCAGCAACACAGGGGTCAATCAGCCCCAGCATTTT. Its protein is CASSNTGVNQPQHF.

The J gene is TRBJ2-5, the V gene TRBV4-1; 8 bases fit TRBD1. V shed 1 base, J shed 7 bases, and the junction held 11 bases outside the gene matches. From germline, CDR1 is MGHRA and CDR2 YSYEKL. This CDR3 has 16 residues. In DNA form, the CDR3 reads TGCGCCAGCAGCCAAGGTGGACAGGGTGTGATTGCGACCCAGTACTTC. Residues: CASSQGGQGVIATQYF.

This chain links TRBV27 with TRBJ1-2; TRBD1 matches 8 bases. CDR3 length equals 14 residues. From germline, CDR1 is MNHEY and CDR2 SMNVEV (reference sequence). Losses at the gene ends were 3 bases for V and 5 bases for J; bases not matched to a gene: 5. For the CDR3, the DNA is TGTGCCAGCAGTTTCACAGGGGGGGGATATGGCTACACCTTC. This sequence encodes CASSFTGGGYGYTF.

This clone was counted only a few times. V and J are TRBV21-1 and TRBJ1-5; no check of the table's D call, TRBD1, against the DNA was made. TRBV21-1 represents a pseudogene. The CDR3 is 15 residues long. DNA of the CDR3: TGTGCCAGCGGCGACATCGGCACAGGATATCAGCCCCAGCATTTT. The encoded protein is CASGDIGTGYQPQHF.

The CDR3, as DNA: TGTGCCAGCAGTTACTCGCCAGGGTTAGCTAATGAAAAACTGTTTTTT. It encodes CASSYSPGLANEKLFF. The chain carries TRBV6-5 and TRBJ1-4, with D possibly being TRBD1 (5 bases). Trimming left V 0 bases short and J 3 bases short, with 11 bases between. The V gene's germline CDR1 is MNHEY and CDR2 SVGAGI. The CDR3 runs to 16 residues.

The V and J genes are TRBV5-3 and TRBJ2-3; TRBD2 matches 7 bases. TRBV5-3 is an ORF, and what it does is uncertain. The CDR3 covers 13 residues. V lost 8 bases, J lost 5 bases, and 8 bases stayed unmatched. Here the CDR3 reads CARAPGGIDTQYF. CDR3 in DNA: TGTGCCAGGGCCCCGGGGGGTATAGATACGCAGTATTTT.

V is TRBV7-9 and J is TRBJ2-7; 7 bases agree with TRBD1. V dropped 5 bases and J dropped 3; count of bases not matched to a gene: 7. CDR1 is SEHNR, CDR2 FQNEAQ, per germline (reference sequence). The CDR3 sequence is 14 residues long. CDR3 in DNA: TGTGCCAGCAGCACCTTGGACAGGATCTACGAGCAGTACTTC. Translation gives CASSTLDRIYEQYF.

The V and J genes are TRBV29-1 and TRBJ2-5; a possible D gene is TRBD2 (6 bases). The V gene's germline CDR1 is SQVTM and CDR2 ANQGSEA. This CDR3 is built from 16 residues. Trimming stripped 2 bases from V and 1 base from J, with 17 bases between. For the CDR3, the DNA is TGCAGCGTTGAACCCTGGGGCAGGGAGGCCCAAGAGACCCAGTACTTC. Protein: CSVEPWGREAQETQYF.

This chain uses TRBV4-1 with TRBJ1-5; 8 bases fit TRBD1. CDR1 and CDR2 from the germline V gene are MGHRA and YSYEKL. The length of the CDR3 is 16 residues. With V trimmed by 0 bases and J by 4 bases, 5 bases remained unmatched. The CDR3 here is CASSQDRGTGNQPQHF. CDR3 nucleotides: TGCGCCAGCAGCCAAGATCGTGGGACAGGAAATCAGCCCCAGCATTTT.

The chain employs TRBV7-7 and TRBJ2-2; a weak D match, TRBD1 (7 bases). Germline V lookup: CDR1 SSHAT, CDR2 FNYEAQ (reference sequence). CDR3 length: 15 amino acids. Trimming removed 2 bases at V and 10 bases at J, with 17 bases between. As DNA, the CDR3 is TGTGCCAGCAGCTTACAGGGGGGCCTGTATGAGGAGCTGTTTTTT. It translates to CASSLQGGLYEELFF. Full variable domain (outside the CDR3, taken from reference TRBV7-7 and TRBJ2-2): GAGVSQSPRYKVTKRGQDVTLRCDPISSHATLYWYQQALGQGPEFLTYFNYEAQPDKSGLPSDRFSAERPEGSISTLTIQRTEQRDSAMYRCASSLQGGLYEELFFGEGSRLTVL.

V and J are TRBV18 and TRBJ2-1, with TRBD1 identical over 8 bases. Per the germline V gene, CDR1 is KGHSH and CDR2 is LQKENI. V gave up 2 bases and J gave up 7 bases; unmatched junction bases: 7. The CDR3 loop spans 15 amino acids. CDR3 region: CASSPGQGGGNEQFF. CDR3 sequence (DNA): TGTGCCAGCTCACCAGGACAGGGTGGGGGGAATGAGCAGTTCTTC.

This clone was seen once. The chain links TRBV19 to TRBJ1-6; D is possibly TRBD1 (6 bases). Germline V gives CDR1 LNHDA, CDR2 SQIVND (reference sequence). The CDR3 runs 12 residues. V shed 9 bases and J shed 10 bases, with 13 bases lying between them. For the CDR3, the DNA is TGTGCCAGCGGACCGCAGGGGTCACCCCTCCACTTT. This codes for CASGPQGSPLHF. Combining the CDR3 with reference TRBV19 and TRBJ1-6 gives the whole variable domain DGGITQSPKYLFRKEGQNVTLSCEQNLNHDAMYWYRQDPGQGLRLIYYSQIVNDFQKGDIAEGYSVSREKKESFPLTVTSAQKNPTAFYLCASGPQGSPLHFGNGTRLTVT.

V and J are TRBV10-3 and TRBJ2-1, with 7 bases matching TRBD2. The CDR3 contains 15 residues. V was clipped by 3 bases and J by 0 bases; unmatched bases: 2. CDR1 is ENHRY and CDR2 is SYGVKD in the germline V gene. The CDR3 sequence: CAISDSGGSYNEQFF. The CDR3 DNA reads TGTGCCATCAGTGACTCGGGGGGCTCCTACAATGAGCAGTTCTTC.